This T cell receptor beta chain is drawn from a study of T cells expressing NK-cell markers. Study information: CD3+CD56+NKG2C+, CD3+CD56+NKG2C- and CD3+CD56-NKG2C+ T cells, once sorted, supplied the TCR beta repertoires.

Making the TCR beta cDNA relied on 5'RACE template switching with UMIs. TCRdb reanalyzed the 5' RACE reads, giving one entry per CDR3 protein sequence and no DNA. This sample's clone table lists about 410,000 distinct CDR3 sequences. Study-level results: About 6 donors had dominant NKG2C+ clonotypes that comprised about 1.0-8% of their CD8+ T cells. HCMV specificity of the expanded NKG2C+ T cell clones was not established.

A remark on this clonotype: Its antigen is currently unknown.

Sequences were obtained from blood T cells: a sorted CD56 or NKG2C T cell subset, CD4+ or CD8+ T cells, or bulk PBMC T cells (not recorded which). This sequence was found in a woman aged 45-65 years in good health.

The CDR3 is CASSPYRGLDMDEQFF. The rearrangement joins TRBV5-1 to TRBJ2-1; TCRdb indicates TRBD2, and absent DNA this call remains unverified. The CDR3 totals 16 residues. CDR1 SGHRS and CDR2 YFSETQ come from the germline V gene. The entire variable domain, with the rest obtained from reference TRBV5-1 and TRBJ2-1, is as follows: KAGVTQTPRYLIKTRGQQVTLSCSPISGHRSVSWYQQTPGQGLQFLFEYFSETQRNKGNFPGRFSGRQFSNSRSEMNVSTLELGDSALYLCASSPYRGLDMDEQFFGPGTRLTVL.